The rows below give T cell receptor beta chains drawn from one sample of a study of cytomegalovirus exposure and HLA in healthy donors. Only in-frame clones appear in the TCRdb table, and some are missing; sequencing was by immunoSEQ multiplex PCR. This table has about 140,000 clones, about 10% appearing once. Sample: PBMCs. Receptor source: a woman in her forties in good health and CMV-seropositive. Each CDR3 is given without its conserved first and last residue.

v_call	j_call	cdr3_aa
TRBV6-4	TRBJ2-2	ASSAGGAGDNTGELF
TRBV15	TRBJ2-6	ATSRATGGKAGANVLT
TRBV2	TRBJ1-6	ASSESWANSPLH
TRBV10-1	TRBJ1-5	ASSDSVDQPQH
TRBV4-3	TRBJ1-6	ASSQDTPLFYNSPLH
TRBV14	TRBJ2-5	ASSQPPGGQETQY
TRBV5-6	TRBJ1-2	ASSWTGPSGYGYT
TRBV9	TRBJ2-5	ASSAGGGPEETQY
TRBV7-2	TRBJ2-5	ASSPIAGPETQY
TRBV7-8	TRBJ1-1	ASSFARPGTEAF
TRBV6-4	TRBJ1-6	ASSDKRD
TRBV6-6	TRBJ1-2	ASSLRTGEVMGYT
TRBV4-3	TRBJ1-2	ASSQRVHYGYT
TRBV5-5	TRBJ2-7	ASSGTSTSGAYEQY
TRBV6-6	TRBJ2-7	ASSITGAYEQY
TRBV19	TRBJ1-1	ASSATGLDTEAF
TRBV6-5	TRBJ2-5	ASSPDREETQY
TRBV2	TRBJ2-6	ASSGRTGLTLSGANVLT
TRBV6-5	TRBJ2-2	ASRGTGGFNGELF
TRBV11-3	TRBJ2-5	ASSRSQGGQETQY
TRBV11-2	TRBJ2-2	ASSPTGAGELF
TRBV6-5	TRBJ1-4	ASRGRSNEKLF
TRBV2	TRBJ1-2	ATVGEQGNGYT
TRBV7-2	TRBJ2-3	ASSTKQGSGTDTQY
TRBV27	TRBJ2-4	ASSPIGTSGALRNIQY
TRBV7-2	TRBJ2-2	ASSPRSGGAGELF
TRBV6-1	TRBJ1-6	ASSEERGRNSPLH
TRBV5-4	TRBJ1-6	ATGPGGGNFNSPLH
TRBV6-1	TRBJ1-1	ASSKAGNTEAF
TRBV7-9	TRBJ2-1	ASSLTGEGEQF
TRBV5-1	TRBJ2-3	ASSPPRSDYTDTQY
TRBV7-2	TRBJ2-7	ASSLGRGGRSSYEQY
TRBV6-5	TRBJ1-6	ASSYDRSSYNSPLH
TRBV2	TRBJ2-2	ASIKRGGNTGELF
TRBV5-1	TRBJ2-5	ASSYLGQAETQY
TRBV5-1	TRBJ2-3	ASSLGTSGVPSTDTQY
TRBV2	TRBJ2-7	ASSEAPRYEQY
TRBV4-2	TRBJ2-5	ASSQEKGLQGGPKRETQY
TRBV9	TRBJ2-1	ASSLGPTDNEQF
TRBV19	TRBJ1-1	ASSIVGITEAF
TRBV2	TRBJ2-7	ASKPQGAGATVYEQY
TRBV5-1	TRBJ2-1	ASSVGTSSYNEQF
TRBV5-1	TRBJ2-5	ASSPGGAQETQY
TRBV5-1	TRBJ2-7	ASSPWGSGAYEQY
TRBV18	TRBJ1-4	ASSPVGQGTNEKLF
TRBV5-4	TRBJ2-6	ASSPPVGQGGSFGANVLT
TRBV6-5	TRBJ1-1	ASSQDRESTEAF
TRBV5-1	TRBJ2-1	ASSLWGPGNEQF
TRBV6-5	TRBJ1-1	ATADRSEAF
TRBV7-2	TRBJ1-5	ASSLTGGGQPQH
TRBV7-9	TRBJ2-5	ASSFSTPFQETQY
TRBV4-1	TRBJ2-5	ASSQVGLGRFQETQY
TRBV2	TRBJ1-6	ASSEIGLAGGHSPLH
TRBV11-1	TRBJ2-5	ASSPSQGGQTQY
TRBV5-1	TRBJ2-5	ASSLVGGGARETQY
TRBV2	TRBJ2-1	ASSEWIADDEQF
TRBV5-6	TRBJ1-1	ASSRDPGNRAF
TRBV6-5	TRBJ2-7	ASSSGLYEQY